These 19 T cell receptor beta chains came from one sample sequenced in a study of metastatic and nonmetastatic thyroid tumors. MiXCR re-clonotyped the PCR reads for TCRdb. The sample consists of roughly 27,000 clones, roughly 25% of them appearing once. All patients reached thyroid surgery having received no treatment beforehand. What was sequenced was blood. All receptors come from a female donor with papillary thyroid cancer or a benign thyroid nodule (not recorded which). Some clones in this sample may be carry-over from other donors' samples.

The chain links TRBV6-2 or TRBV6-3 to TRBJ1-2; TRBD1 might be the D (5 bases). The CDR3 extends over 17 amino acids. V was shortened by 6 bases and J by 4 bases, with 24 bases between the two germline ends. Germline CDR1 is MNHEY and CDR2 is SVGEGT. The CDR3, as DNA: TGTGCCAGCAGACGACCGGGACTCAGTACCGATTTCTATGGCTACACCTTC. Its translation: CASRRPGLSTDFYGYTF.

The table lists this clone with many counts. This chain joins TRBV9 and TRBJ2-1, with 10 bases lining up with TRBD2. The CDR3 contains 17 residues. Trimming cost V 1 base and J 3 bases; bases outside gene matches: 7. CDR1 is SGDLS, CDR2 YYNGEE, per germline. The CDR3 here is CASSVKAGGPFYNEQFF. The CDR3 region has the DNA TGTGCCAGCAGCGTAAAAGCGGGAGGGCCCTTCTACAATGAGCAGTTCTTC.

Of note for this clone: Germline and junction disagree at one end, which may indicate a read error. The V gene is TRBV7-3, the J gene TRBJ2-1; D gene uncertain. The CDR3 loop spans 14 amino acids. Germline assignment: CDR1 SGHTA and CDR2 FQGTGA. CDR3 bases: TGCGCCAGCAGCGATATAGTTGTCGTCGGCGAGCAGTTCTTC. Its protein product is CASSDIVVVGEQFF.

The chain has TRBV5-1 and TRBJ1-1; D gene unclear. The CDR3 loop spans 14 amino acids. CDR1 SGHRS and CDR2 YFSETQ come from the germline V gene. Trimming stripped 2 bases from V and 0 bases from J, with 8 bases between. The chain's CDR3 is CASSFAGMNTEAFF. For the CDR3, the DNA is TGCGCCAGCAGCTTCGCGGGGATGAACACTGAAGCTTTCTTT.

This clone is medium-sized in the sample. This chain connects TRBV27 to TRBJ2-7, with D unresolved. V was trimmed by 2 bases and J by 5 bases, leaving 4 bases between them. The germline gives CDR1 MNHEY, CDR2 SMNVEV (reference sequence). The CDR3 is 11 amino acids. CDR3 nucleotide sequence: TGTGCCAGCAGTTTAGGTAACGAGCAGTACTTC. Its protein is CASSLGNEQYF.

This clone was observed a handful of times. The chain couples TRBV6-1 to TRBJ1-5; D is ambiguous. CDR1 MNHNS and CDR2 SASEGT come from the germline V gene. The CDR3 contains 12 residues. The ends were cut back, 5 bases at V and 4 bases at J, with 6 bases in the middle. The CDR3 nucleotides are TGTGCCAGCAGTAGAACAAATCAGCCCCAGCATTTT. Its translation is CASSRTNQPQHF.

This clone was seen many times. The CDR3 sequence is CASNRPDSGSQETQYF. The CDR3 nucleotides read TGTGCCAGCAACCGCCCAGATAGTGGGAGTCAAGAGACCCAGTACTTC. The chain has TRBV28 and TRBJ2-5; the D gene is possibly TRBD2 (5 bases). Trimming stripped 7 bases from V and 2 bases from J, with 20 bases between. This CDR3 contains 16 residues. Germline V CDR1 and CDR2: MDHEN, SYDVKM.

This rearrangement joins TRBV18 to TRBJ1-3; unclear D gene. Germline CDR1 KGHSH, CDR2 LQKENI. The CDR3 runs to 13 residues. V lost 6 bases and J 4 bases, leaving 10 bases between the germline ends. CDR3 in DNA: TGTGCCAGCTCCGCAGCCAGGGGAAACACCATATATTTT. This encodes CASSAARGNTIYF.

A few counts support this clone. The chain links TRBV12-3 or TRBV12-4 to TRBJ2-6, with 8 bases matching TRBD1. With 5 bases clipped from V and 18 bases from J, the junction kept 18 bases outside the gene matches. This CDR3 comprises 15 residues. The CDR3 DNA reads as TGTGCCAGCAGTGCGCCGGGACAGGTGGCCAGGGACCAGACTTTC. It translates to CASSAPGQVARDQTF.

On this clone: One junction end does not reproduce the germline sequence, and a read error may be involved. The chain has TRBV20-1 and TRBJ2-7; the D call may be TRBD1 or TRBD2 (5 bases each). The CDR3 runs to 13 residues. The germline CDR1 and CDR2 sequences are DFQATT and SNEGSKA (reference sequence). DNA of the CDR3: TGCAGTTCTAGGGGCGGGTTCTCCTACGAGCAGTACTTC. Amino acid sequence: CSSRGGFSYEQYF.

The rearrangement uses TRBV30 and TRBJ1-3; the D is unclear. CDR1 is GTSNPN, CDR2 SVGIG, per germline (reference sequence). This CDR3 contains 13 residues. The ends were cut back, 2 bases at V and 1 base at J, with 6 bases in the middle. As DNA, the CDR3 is TGTGCCTGGAGTTGGAAATCTGGAAACACCATATATTTT. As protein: CAWSWKSGNTIYF.

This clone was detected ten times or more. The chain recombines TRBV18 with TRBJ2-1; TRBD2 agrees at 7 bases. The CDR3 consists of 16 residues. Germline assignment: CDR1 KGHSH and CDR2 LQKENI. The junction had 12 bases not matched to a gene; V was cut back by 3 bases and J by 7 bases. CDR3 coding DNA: TGTGCCAGCTCACCCCCGCAAAGACTAGCTCTTAATGAGCAGTTCTTC. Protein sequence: CASSPPQRLALNEQFF.

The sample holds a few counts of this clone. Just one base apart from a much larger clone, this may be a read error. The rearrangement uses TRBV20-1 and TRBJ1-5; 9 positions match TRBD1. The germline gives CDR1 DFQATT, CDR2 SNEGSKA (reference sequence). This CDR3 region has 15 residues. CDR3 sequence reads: CSVLNGQGLGQPQNF. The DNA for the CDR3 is TGCAGTGTTCTGAACGGACAGGGGCTGGGGCAGCCCCAGAATTTT.

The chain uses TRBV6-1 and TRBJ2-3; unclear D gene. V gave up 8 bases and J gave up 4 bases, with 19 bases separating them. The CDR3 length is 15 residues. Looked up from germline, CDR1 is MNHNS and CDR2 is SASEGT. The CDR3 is CASSYWAIGSDTQYF. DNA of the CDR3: TGTGCCAGCTCATATTGGGCAATTGGTTCAGATACGCAGTATTTT.

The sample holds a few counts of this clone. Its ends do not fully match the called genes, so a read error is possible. CDR3 coding DNA: TGCAGTGCCCCTCAGGGGGGACCCGGGGAGACCCAGCACTTC. Translated, it gives CSAPQGGPGETQHF. The chain recombines TRBV20-1 with TRBJ2-5, with D perhaps TRBD1 (7 bases). CDR1 DFQATT and CDR2 SNEGSKA come from the germline V gene (reference sequence). This CDR3 is built from 14 residues.

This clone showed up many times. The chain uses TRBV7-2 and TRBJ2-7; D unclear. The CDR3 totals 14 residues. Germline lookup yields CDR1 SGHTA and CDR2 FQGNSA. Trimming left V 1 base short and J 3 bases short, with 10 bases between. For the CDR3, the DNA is TGTGCCAGCAGCTTAGGGGCCTTCGGCTACGAGCAGTACTTC. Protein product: CASSLGAFGYEQYF. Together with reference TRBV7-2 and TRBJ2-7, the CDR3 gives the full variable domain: GAGVSQSPSNKVTEKGKDVELRCDPISGHTALYWYRQSLGQGLEFLIYFQGNSAPDKSGLPSDRFSAERTGGSVSTLTIQRTQQEDSAVYLCASSLGAFGYEQYFGPGTRLTVT.

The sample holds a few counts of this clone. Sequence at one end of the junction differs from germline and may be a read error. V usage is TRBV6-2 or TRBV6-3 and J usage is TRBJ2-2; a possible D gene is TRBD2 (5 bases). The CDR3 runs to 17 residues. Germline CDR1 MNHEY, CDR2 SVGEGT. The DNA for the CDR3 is TGTGCCAGCAGTTACTCCTCCGGTACAGATAACACCGGGGATCTGTTTTTT. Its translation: CASSYSSGTDNTGDLFF.

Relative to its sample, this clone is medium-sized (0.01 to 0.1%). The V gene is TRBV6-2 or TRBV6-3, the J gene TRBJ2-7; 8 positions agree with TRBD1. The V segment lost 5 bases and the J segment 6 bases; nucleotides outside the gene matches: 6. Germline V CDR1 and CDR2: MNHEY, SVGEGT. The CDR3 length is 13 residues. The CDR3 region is CASSDRGVGEQYF. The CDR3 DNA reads TGTGCCAGCAGTGACAGGGGAGTGGGCGAGCAGTACTTC.

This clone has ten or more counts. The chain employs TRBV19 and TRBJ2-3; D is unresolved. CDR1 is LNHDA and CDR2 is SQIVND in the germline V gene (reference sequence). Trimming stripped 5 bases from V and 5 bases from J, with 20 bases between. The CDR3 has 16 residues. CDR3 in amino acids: CASSPRRRAVVDTQYF. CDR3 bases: TGTGCCAGTAGTCCCCGAAGGCGTGCGGTTGTAGATACGCAGTATTTT.